Presented here are 8 T cell receptor beta chains from one specimen sequenced in a study of shared clonotypes between healthy human individuals. Sequencing used immunoSEQ multiplex PCR; TCRdb keeps in-frame clones, though not all of them. The sample has 2 million to 3 million clones, 93% seen once. The sample was naive CD4+ T cells from PBMCs. Subset here: CD45RA+ positively selected. The origin of the receptors is a man in his late teens or twenties in good health. Some clones in this sample may be carry-over from other donors' samples.

The V and J genes are TRBV6-6 and TRBJ2-7; no firm D call. Trimming took off 0 bases at V and 7 bases at J, with 10 bases between the two ends. This CDR3 region has 13 residues. Germline V gene sequence: CDR1 MNHNY, CDR2 SVGAGI (reference sequence). The CDR3 DNA follows: TGTGCCAGCAGTTACTCGCCCCTACGGGAGCAGTACTTC. Amino acid sequence: CASSYSPLREQYF.

The gene calls are TRBV29-1 and TRBJ2-1; unclear D gene. V lost 5 bases to trimming and J lost 6 bases, with 11 bases between them. The CDR3 contains 12 residues. Germline V gives CDR1 SQVTM, CDR2 ANQGSEA. The CDR3 sequence: CSVKWPPNEQFF. CDR3 coding DNA: TGCAGCGTTAAGTGGCCTCCCAATGAGCAGTTCTTC.

The gene calls are TRBV15 and TRBJ2-5, with D perhaps assigned TRBD1 or TRBD2 (7 bases each). The germline CDR1 and CDR2 sequences are LNHNV and YYDKDF (reference sequence). CDR3 length: 18 amino acids. V was clipped by 2 bases and J by 2 bases, with 21 bases between them. This chain's CDR3 is CATSRTRGGRSSQETQYF. CDR3 in DNA: TGTGCCACCAGCAGAACCAGGGGGGGGCGGAGTAGTCAAGAGACCCAGTACTTC.

The rearrangement uses TRBV9 and TRBJ1-2; 7 nucleotides agree with TRBD1. Germline CDR1 SGDLS, CDR2 YYNGEE. V lost 2 bases to trimming and J lost 1 base; unmatched junction nucleotides: 5. There are 15 residues in the CDR3. Written as DNA, the CDR3 is TGTGCCAGCAGCGTGGGGACAGCGCGTAACTATGGCTACACCTTC. This sequence encodes CASSVGTARNYGYTF.

The J gene is TRBJ1-4, the V gene TRBV6-1; D is perhaps TRBD1 (5 bases). Trimming pared 0 bases from V and 6 bases from J, leaving 11 bases between. Germline V lookup: CDR1 MNHNS, CDR2 SASEGT. The CDR3 sequence is 15 residues long. The CDR3, as DNA: TGTGCCAGCAGTGAAGCACGGGGGGTCCATGAAAAACTGTTTTTT. Protein product: CASSEARGVHEKLFF.

The V gene is TRBV28, the J gene TRBJ2-1; TRBD1 matches at 9 bases. Germline CDR1 MDHEN, CDR2 SYDVKM. The J segment lost 7 bases and the V segment lost 5 bases, leaving 9 bases of the junction unmatched. The CDR3 loop spans 15 amino acids. CDR3 sequence reads: CASSHQGTGRNEQFF. CDR3 bases: TGTGCCAGCAGTCACCAAGGGACAGGGAGGAATGAGCAGTTCTTC.

This clone was seen a single time. The gene calls are TRBV9 and TRBJ1-1; 7 positions agree with TRBD1. The junction had 6 bases not matched to a gene; V was cut back by 3 bases and J by 1 base. CDR3 length equals 15 residues. Germline lookup yields CDR1 SGDLS and CDR2 YYNGEE. CDR3 sequence: CASSGKTGRNTEAFF. In nucleotides, the CDR3 is TGTGCCAGCAGCGGCAAGACAGGGCGGAACACTGAAGCTTTCTTT.

V usage is TRBV7-3 and J usage is TRBJ2-2; perhaps TRBD2 as D (6 bases). This CDR3 spans 15 amino acids. CDR1 is SGHTA, CDR2 FQGTGA, per germline. Between the trimmed V and J ends, which lost 5 bases and 0 bases, there was a span of 10 bases. CDR3 in DNA: TGTGCCAGCAGCCTGGGACTTACGAACACCGGGGAGCTGTTTTTT. This sequence encodes CASSLGLTNTGELFF.